The clone carrying this T cell receptor (beta chain) was seen more than once but under ten times. What it recognizes is unknown. The entry originates in a study of T cells after yellow fever vaccination. Study results and limitations: A weaker secondary response peaked on day 5, the primary on day 15. Most primary-vaccination clones reappeared after the booster (around 95% CD4, around 88% CD8).

The CDR3 contains 15 residues. Germline CDR1 is SGHDN and CDR2 is FVKESK. The V gene lost 0 bases and the J gene lost 7 bases, with 16 bases spanning the gap. UMIs and a universal primer site were added when TCR cDNA was made by 5'RACE template switching. TCRdb reprocessed the 5' RACE reads with MiXCR, giving one entry per CDR3 protein. Of 500,000 to 650,000 distinct CDR3 sequences listed, 10% to 15% are singletons. The starting material was PBMCs, obtained on the day of the yellow fever booster vaccination. The sequence was collected from a man aged 30 to 45 who received the YFV17D yellow fever vaccine. V gene TRBV14 combines with J gene TRBJ2-7; D might be TRBD1 (6 bases). CDR3 in DNA: TGTGCCAGCAGCCAAGAATTGTTCAGGGGAAATGAGCAGTACTTC. Its protein product is CASSQELFRGNEQYF.